A selection of T cell receptor beta chains follows, all from one sample in a study of control samples from healthy donors and cancer patients. Sequenced by immunoSEQ multiplex PCR; TCRdb stores in-frame clones only, minus some. Its table records about 190,000 clones. The sample taken for sequencing was blood. The receptors were sampled from a woman aged 25 to 45 in good health. Each CDR3 is given with its conserved first and last residue. The order of the fields is V gene, D gene, J gene, CDR3 protein, CDR3 DNA. The D gene is left open where the match is weak.

V: TRBV9; D: NA; J: TRBJ1-1; CDR3: CASSTPLNTEAFF; DNA: TGTGCCAGCAGCACACCATTGAACACTGAAGCTTTCTTT
V: TRBV27; D: TRBD1; J: TRBJ1-5; CDR3: CASSLLGQGRNQPQHF; DNA: TGTGCCAGCAGTTTACTCGGACAGGGGCGCAATCAGCCCCAGCATTTT
V: TRBV7-2; D: NA; J: TRBJ1-2; CDR3: CASSLGLTNYGYTF; DNA: TGTGCCAGCAGCTTAGGACTGACTAACTATGGCTACACCTTC
V: TRBV15; D: NA; J: TRBJ1-1; CDR3: CATSRAGNTEAFF; DNA: TGTGCCACCAGCAGAGCAGGGAACACTGAAGCTTTCTTT
V: TRBV10-3; D: NA; J: TRBJ1-4; CDR3: CAIQPGDETNEKLFF; DNA: TGTGCCATCCAACCGGGGGACGAGACTAATGAAAAACTGTTTTTT
V: TRBV4-3; D: NA; J: TRBJ2-1; CDR3: CASSQGLAVRLGNEQFF; DNA: TGCGCCAGCAGCCAAGGCCTTGCAGTCCGGCTTGGGAATGAGCAGTTCTTC
V: TRBV4-1; D: NA; J: TRBJ1-5; CDR3: CASSHGWDSNQPQHF; DNA: TGCGCCAGCAGCCACGGATGGGATAGCAATCAGCCCCAGCATTTT
V: TRBV16; D: NA; J: TRBJ1-1; CDR3: CASSQDRNTEAFF; DNA: TGTGCCAGCAGCCAAGACAGGAACACTGAAGCTTTCTTT
V: TRBV6-5; D: NA; J: TRBJ2-5; CDR3: CASSYGLHKAQYF; DNA: TGTGCCAGCAGTTACGGCCTGCATAAGGCCCAGTACTTC
V: TRBV5-1; D: TRBD2; J: TRBJ2-2; CDR3: CASSPTGGLGTGELFF; DNA: TGCGCCAGCAGCCCCACGGGGGGGCTAGGAACCGGGGAGCTGTTTTTT
V: TRBV7-3; D: TRBD1; J: TRBJ1-2; CDR3: CASSLAGTEPGYTF; DNA: TGTGCCAGCAGCTTAGCCGGGACAGAGCCTGGCTACACCTTC
V: TRBV4-1; D: NA; J: TRBJ2-1; CDR3: CASSQVAGGNEQFF; DNA: TGCGCCAGCAGCCAAGTGGCAGGAGGCAATGAGCAGTTCTTC
V: TRBV3-1/TRBV3-2; D: TRBD1; J: TRBJ2-7; CDR3: CASSPWTGATYEQYF; DNA: TGTGCCAGCAGCCCCTGGACAGGGGCAACCTACGAGCAGTACTTC
V: TRBV9; D: TRBD1; J: TRBJ1-1; CDR3: CASSADRGFTEAFF; DNA: TGTGCCAGCAGTGCGGACAGGGGGTTCACTGAAGCTTTCTTT
V: TRBV5-1; D: NA; J: TRBJ2-5; CDR3: CASSLDRGRETQYF; DNA: TGCGCCAGCAGCTTAGATAGGGGGAGAGAGACCCAGTACTTC
V: TRBV5-4; D: NA; J: TRBJ2-5; CDR3: CASSLVIGHKETQYF; DNA: TGTGCCAGCAGCTTGGTAATAGGCCACAAAGAGACCCAGTACTTC
V: TRBV20-1; D: TRBD2; J: TRBJ2-7; CDR3: CSASQAGYYEQYF; DNA: TGCAGTGCTAGTCAAGCGGGGTACTACGAGCAGTACTTC
V: TRBV12-3/TRBV12-4; D: NA; J: TRBJ2-3; CDR3: CASSELAADTQYF; DNA: TGTGCCAGCAGTGAGCTAGCTGCAGATACGCAGTATTTT
V: TRBV7-2; D: NA; J: TRBJ2-6; CDR3: CASSLARSGAGGANVLTF; DNA: TGTGCCAGCAGCTTAGCACGGTCGGGGGCTGGTGGGGCCAACGTCCTGACTTTC
V: TRBV28; D: NA; J: TRBJ1-3; CDR3: CASIPSRISGNTIYF; DNA: TGTGCCAGCATCCCCTCTCGGATATCTGGAAACACCATATATTTT
V: TRBV25-1; D: NA; J: TRBJ1-4; CDR3: CASSGSGVPNEKLFF; DNA: TGTGCCAGCAGCGGGTCTGGGGTCCCTAATGAAAAACTGTTTTTT
V: TRBV6-5; D: TRBD1; J: TRBJ1-2; CDR3: CASSYPTGDGYTF; DNA: TGTGCCAGCAGTTACCCGACAGGGGATGGCTACACCTTC
V: TRBV7-9; D: TRBD1; J: TRBJ1-3; CDR3: CASSFTGAGNTIYF; DNA: TGTGCCAGCAGCTTTACAGGGGCCGGAAACACCATATATTTT
V: TRBV27; D: TRBD2; J: TRBJ2-7; CDR3: CASSASPSGGGEQYF; DNA: TGTGCCAGCAGTGCCTCCCCTAGCGGGGGAGGCGAGCAGTACTTC
V: TRBV12-3/TRBV12-4; D: TRBD1; J: TRBJ1-6; CDR3: CASSPRDSSPLHF; DNA: TGTGCCAGCAGTCCCCGGGACAGTTCACCCCTCCACTTT
V: TRBV6-4; D: NA; J: TRBJ1-6; CDR3: CASMAFPIYHYNSPLHF; DNA: TGTGCCAGCATGGCCTTCCCTATTTATCACTATAATTCACCCCTCCACTTT
V: TRBV28; D: NA; J: TRBJ2-5; CDR3: CASSFSPDSQGRSETQYF; DNA: TGTGCCAGCAGTTTTTCCCCAGACTCACAGGGTCGTTCAGAGACCCAGTACTTC
V: TRBV6-5; D: NA; J: TRBJ1-6; CDR3: CASSRGWRDNSPLHF; DNA: TGTGCCAGCAGCCGAGGATGGCGGGATAATTCACCCCTCCACTTT
V: TRBV29-1; D: TRBD2; J: TRBJ2-2; CDR3: CSVISGGTSQNTGELFF; DNA: TGCAGCGTTATTAGCGGGGGGACCTCACAGAACACCGGGGAGCTGTTTTTT
V: TRBV4-3; D: TRBD1; J: TRBJ2-7; CDR3: CASSQDAGTGGYEQYF; DNA: TGCGCCAGCAGCCAAGATGCTGGGACAGGGGGCTACGAGCAGTACTTC
V: TRBV18; D: TRBD1; J: TRBJ1-3; CDR3: CASSDRATGNTIYF; DNA: TGTGCCAGCTCCGACAGGGCTACTGGAAACACCATATATTTT
V: TRBV19; D: NA; J: TRBJ2-1; CDR3: CASSRSRGGSYNEQFF; DNA: TGTGCCAGTAGTCGTTCAAGGGGGGGCTCCTACAATGAGCAGTTCTTC
V: TRBV10-1; D: NA; J: TRBJ2-1; CDR3: CASSETRTLHNEQFF; DNA: TGCGCCAGCAGTGAAACGCGAACCTTGCACAATGAGCAGTTCTTC
V: TRBV5-1; D: NA; J: TRBJ2-2; CDR3: CASSSPRTGMANTGELFF; DNA: TGCGCCAGCAGCTCACCCCGAACAGGGATGGCGAACACCGGGGAGCTGTTTTTT
V: TRBV7-3; D: TRBD1; J: TRBJ2-5; CDR3: CASSRQGARETQYF; DNA: TGTGCCAGCAGCCGACAGGGGGCACGAGAGACCCAGTACTTC
V: TRBV7-9; D: TRBD1; J: TRBJ1-6; CDR3: CASSGQTGVNSPLHF; DNA: TGTGCCAGCAGCGGACAGACAGGGGTGAATTCACCCCTCCACTTT
V: TRBV19; D: TRBD1; J: TRBJ1-2; CDR3: CASSMEDRVEGNYGYTF; DNA: TGTGCCAGTAGTATGGAGGACAGGGTAGAGGGGAACTATGGCTACACCTTC
V: TRBV3-1/TRBV3-2; D: TRBD1; J: TRBJ1-6; CDR3: CASSQDPRQGVSPLHF; DNA: TGTGCCAGCAGCCAAGATCCGAGACAGGGGGTTTCACCCCTCCACTTT
V: TRBV6-2/TRBV6-3; D: TRBD2; J: TRBJ2-1; CDR3: CASSYPTTSGAYNEQFF; DNA: TGTGCCAGCAGTTACCCCACAACTAGCGGGGCTTACAATGAGCAGTTCTTC
V: TRBV19; D: TRBD1; J: TRBJ1-2; CDR3: CASSGTALNYGYTF; DNA: TGTGCCAGTAGTGGGACAGCTCTTAACTATGGCTACACCTTC